One and the same sample provided the 6 T cell receptor beta chains below, sequenced in a study of T cells in Graves' hyperthyroidism and ophthalmopathy. The source material, RNA transcripts, was used to amplify TCR beta CDR3 regions. The HTBI set primed first-round TCR CDR3 RT-PCR. TCRdb fed the multiplex PCR reads into MiXCR, producing one record per CDR3 protein. The table shows roughly 400,000 distinct CDR3 sequences, with roughly 13% occurring only once. Sequencing input: blood. All receptors come from a man in his forties or fifties with Graves' ophthalmopathy.

This clonotype has at least ten counts. The CDR3 here is CASTFSQGVAYEQYF. The CDR3 nucleotides read TGTGCCAGCACCTTTAGCCAGGGAGTTGCCTACGAGCAGTACTTC. The chain couples TRBV12-3 or TRBV12-4 to TRBJ2-7; D is possibly TRBD1 or TRBD2 (5 bases each). The CDR3 is 15 residues long. Trimming pared 7 bases from V and 2 bases from J, leaving 18 bases between.

There are many counts of this clonotype. V is TRBV10-3 and J is TRBJ2-7, with 10 bases identical to TRBD2. The CDR3 sequence is 15 residues long. CDR1 is ENHRY, CDR2 SYGVKD, per germline. J lost 1 base, V lost 2 bases, and 2 bases had no gene match. CDR3 sequence (DNA): TGTGCCATCAGTGAGGGAGCGGGAGGGTCCTACGAGCAGTACTTC. Its protein is CAISEGAGGSYEQYF.

This clonotype was recorded many times. The chain uses TRBV20-1 and TRBJ2-7; TRBD2 agrees at 12 bases. Trimming took 8 bases from V and 3 from J; bases not matched to a gene: 14. This CDR3 spans 16 amino acids. The germline CDR1 and CDR2 sequences are DFQATT and SNEGSKA (reference sequence). CDR3 loop: CSTKSPASGRDYEQYF. The DNA of the CDR3 is TGCAGTACCAAGAGTCCGGCTAGCGGGAGGGACTACGAGCAGTACTTC.

This clonotype was observed at least ten times. This chain links TRBV3-1 with TRBJ1-6; TRBD1 might be the D (6 bases). This CDR3 has 15 amino acids. Germline assignment: CDR1 LGHDT and CDR2 YNNKEL (reference sequence). V lost 4 bases and J 6 bases, leaving 13 bases between the germline ends. This chain's CDR3 is CASSPWTVGNSPLHF. CDR3 coding DNA: TGTGCCAGCAGCCCTTGGACAGTGGGTAATTCACCCCTCCACTTT.

This clonotype has only a few counts. The chain uses TRBV3-1 and TRBJ2-7; maybe TRBD2 (6 bases). Germline V gives CDR1 LGHDT, CDR2 YNNKEL (reference sequence). V was shortened by 4 bases and J by 5 bases, with 15 bases between the two germline ends. The CDR3 consists of 14 residues. CDR3 in DNA: TGTGCCAGCAGCCGTACTTCGGGGGTCCACGAGCAGTACTTC. Its translation is CASSRTSGVHEQYF.

This clonotype appeared many times. The chain combines TRBV7-2 with TRBJ1-6; 9 nucleotides agree with TRBD1. The CDR3 extends over 15 amino acids. Germline values: CDR1 SGHTA, CDR2 FQGNSA. Trimming took 2 bases from V and 9 from J; bases not matched to a gene: 5. The DNA for the CDR3 is TGTGCCAGCAGCTTATTTCGACAGGGGGTTTCACCCCTCCACTTT. This gives the protein CASSLFRQGVSPLHF.